This TCR beta chain emerged from a study of long-term antiretroviral therapy in people with HIV. General study results and limits: Sampling of blood ran from the mid-2000s to the late 2010s, and older ART regimens were possibly in use. Clones with expansion before ART led the repertoire at all time points.

This clone has a single count. The target antigen is unknown. Researchers ran immunoSEQ v3.0 at survey level. Only in-frame clones appear in the TCRdb table, and some are missing; sequencing was by immunoSEQ multiplex PCR. The sample shows 24,000 or so clones, 76% of them seen only once. It was in the United States that all participants with HIV were treated. The samples comprised roughly 0.9-11 million cryopreserved PBMC ahead of DNA extraction. V gave up 0 bases and J gave up 3 bases, with 12 bases separating them. The CDR3 runs to 16 residues. CDR1 and CDR2 (germline): SGHNT, YYREEE (reference sequence).

The rearrangement uses TRBV5-4 and TRBJ2-2; a weak D match, TRBD1 (7 bases). The sample consisted of unsorted PBMCs, taken 0.5 years after starting antiretroviral therapy. The TCR comes from a woman aged 40 to 50 with HIV. CDR3 in amino acids: CASSLVGRGDTGELFF. The DNA of the CDR3 is TGTGCCAGCAGCTTGGTAGGCAGGGGGGACACCGGGGAGCTGTTTTTT.